The T cell receptor beta chain under discussion was sequenced for a study of T cells in Graves' hyperthyroidism and ophthalmopathy (dated by TCRdb to the late 2010s). At the level of the whole study: A discovery cohort of around 100 patients, 43 with Graves' ophthalmopathy and about 60 with stable Graves' hyperthyroidism, was used to find distinguishing TCR V-J signatures. Thyroid tissue and blood T-cell repertoires from six or seven Graves' hyperthyroidism patients were also compared in the study. For training and testing, the roughly 93 patients in the discovery cohort were randomly divided in a 7:3 ratio. Whether ophthalmopathy could be predicted prospectively was tested in an independent validation cohort made up of under 20 hyperthyroidism patients plus 17 patients who later progressed to ophthalmopathy. After blood sampling, hyperthyroidism patients were treated with methimazole at a starting dose of 30 mg daily, and ophthalmopathy patients were treated with high-dose intravenous methylprednisolone. According to the paper, TCR Vbeta CDR3 sequencing was carried out on 120 to 150 peripheral blood samples, which came from fewer than 50 ophthalmopathy, around 74 hyperthyroidism and approximately 17 progressor patients. Results and caveats for the whole study, not just this receptor: Most expanded thyroid clonotypes (frequency above 0.001) were also detected in blood, a finding suggesting that blood repertoires may reflect thyroid immune responses. In validation, the model predicted progression to ophthalmopathy with approximately 71% sensitivity and over 72% specificity, a median of about six months before onset. In cross-validation, a model built on a 13 V-J signature told ophthalmopathy apart from stable hyperthyroidism with under 90% sensitivity and around 81% specificity, and in testing the same model reached 80%/75%. No statistical method was used to set the sample size in advance, and investigators knew the group allocation.

Any patient with an uncontrolled infection, another autoimmune disease, pregnancy or lactation was excluded. Diagnoses were based on clinical symptoms, serum thyroxine and TRAb, thyroid ultrasound and orbital computed tomography. Total RNA was extracted with Trizol reagent, and quality was checked on an Agilent 2100 Bioanalyzer. TCR beta CDR3 regions were amplified from RNA transcripts. The TCR CDR3 was subjected to a first round of RT-PCR using the HTBI primer set and the Qiagen OneStep RT-PCR kit. A second multiplex PCR round built the libraries, followed by size selection and purification. Libraries were sequenced paired-end with 100 bp reads on an Illumina HiSeq2000. The study's processing was this. SOAPnuke was used to process the raw data, removing reads that contained adapters or uncalled bases, had a mean Phred below 15, or lacked an exact match to the constant primer or identifier. COPE v1.2.5 was used to merge the high-quality paired reads, and each unique nucleotide sequence was defined as a clonotype. Clonotypes were aligned to IMGT TRBV, TRBD and TRBJ reference segments using MiTCR v1.1. Analysis was restricted to V-J combinations with a frequency above 0.0001, which covered over 98% of repertoires. The TCS score was defined as the ratio of F50 (clonal expansion) to E x V (chaos), calculated using BLOSUM62-based TCRdist between CDR3 peptides within each V-J. Welch's t-statistics and random forest reduced fewer than 550 V-J features to 10 to 15, which were used in a naive Bayes classifier (R e1071). Thyroid-blood repertoire similarity was quantified with the Morisita-Horn index. TCRdb reran the public reads through fastp at Q25 and MiXCR, keeping productive beta chains. Here each entry gathers all rows of one CDR3 protein and keeps the most common genes and DNA. These V and J calls originate from TCRdb's pipeline instead of the authors' own analysis. The sample table records roughly 500,000 distinct CDR3 sequences; roughly 50% of these occur just once. Clones ranked in the top ten supply 15% to 20% of the sample.

Taken from cysteine to phenylalanine, the CDR3 has 13 residues. The only DNA kept is the CDR3, 39 bases in frame from the first base. From V the trimming removes 9 bases and from J it removes 9 bases, while the gene matches leave 11 bases of the junction unaccounted for. Taken from the germline V gene, the CDR1 and CDR2 loops are ENHRY and SYGVKD. This clonotype was recorded many times. The antigen it binds to is not known. No much larger clone is present one base from it, and per-base qualities are unavailable. The sequence is built from TRBV10-3 and TRBJ2-7; a stretch of 10 junction bases matches TRBD1. Input material: peripheral blood or thyroid tissue (not recorded which). This TCR was sampled from an adult woman with Graves' disease, either hyperthyroidism or ophthalmopathy (not recorded which). The CDR3: CAIGGDRGEVQYF. The sequence in DNA is TGTGCCATAGGAGGGGACAGGGGTGAAGTGCAGTACTTC.